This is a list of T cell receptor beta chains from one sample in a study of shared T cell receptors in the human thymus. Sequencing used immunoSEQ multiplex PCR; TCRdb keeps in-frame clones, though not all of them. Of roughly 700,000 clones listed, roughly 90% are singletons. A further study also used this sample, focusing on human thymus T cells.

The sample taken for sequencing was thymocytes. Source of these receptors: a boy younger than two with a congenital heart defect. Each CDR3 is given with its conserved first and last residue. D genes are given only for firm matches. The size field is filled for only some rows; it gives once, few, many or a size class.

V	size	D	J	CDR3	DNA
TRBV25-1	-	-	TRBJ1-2	CASSEEQGCGYTF	TGTGCCAGCAGTGAGGAACAGGGCTGTGGCTACACCTTC
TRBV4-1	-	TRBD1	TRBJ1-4	CASSQATGDSSTNEKLFF	TGCGCCAGCAGCCAGGCGACAGGGGATTCCTCAACTAATGAAAAACTGTTTTTT
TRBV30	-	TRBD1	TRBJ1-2	CAWSVPGQGLDGYTF	TGTGCCTGGAGTGTCCCGGGACAGGGGCTCGACGGCTACACCTTC
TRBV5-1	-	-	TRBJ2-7	CASRPPERYEQYF	TGCGCCAGCAGGCCGCCTGAGAGGTACGAGCAGTACTTC
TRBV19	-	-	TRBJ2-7	CASSITGFYEQYF	TGTGCCAGTAGTATAACAGGGTTCTACGAGCAGTACTTC
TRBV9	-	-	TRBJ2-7	CASSVNLNSYEQYF	TGTGCCAGCAGCGTAAACTTGAACTCCTACGAGCAGTACTTC
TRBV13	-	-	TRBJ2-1	CASVSRERYNEQFF	TGTGCCAGCGTATCCAGGGAACGCTACAATGAGCAGTTCTTC
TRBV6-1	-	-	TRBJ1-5	CASSAGRGYNQPQHF	TGTGCCAGCAGTGCCGGCAGGGGATACAATCAGCCCCAGCATTTT
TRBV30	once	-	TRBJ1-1	CAWSVREDTEAFF	TGTGCCTGGAGTGTGAGGGAGGATACTGAAGCTTTCTTT
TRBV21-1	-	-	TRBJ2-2	CASSRWWAGRDGELFF	TGTGCCAGCAGCAGATGGTGGGCAGGGCGGGACGGGGAGCTGTTTTTT
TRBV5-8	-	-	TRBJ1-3	CASSLDMSGNTIYF	TGTGCCAGCAGCTTGGACATGTCTGGAAACACCATATATTTT
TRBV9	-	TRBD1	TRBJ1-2	CASSALGAQGTGSDGYTF	TGTGCCAGCAGCGCCCTGGGGGCACAGGGGACCGGTAGTGATGGCTACACCTTC
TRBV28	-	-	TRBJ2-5	CASRIGRRGETQYF	TGTGCCAGCAGAATTGGAAGGAGGGGAGAGACCCAGTACTTC
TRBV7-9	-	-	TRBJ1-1	CASSLGRGGTEAFF	TGTGCCAGCAGCTTAGGCAGGGGTGGCACTGAAGCTTTCTTT
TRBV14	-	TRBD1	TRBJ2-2	CASSQDAGTGNTGELFF	TGTGCCAGCAGCCAAGACGCCGGGACAGGGAACACCGGGGAGCTGTTTTTT
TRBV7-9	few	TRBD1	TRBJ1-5	CASSSTLRDSTQPQHF	TGTGCCAGCAGCTCAACTCTCCGGGACAGTACCCAGCCCCAGCATTTT
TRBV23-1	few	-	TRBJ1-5	CASSQSSRHSNQPQHF	TGCGCCAGCAGTCAATCCTCCCGACATAGCAATCAGCCCCAGCATTTT
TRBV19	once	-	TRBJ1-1	CASNPRRDKLNTEAFF	TGTGCCAGTAACCCTCGCAGGGACAAGTTAAACACTGAAGCTTTCTTT
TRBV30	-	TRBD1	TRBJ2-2	CAWRDRGHHTGELFF	TGTGCCTGGAGGGACAGGGGGCACCACACCGGGGAGCTGTTTTTT
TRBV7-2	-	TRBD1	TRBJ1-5	CASSRYRGGNQPQHF	TGTGCCAGCAGCCGTTACAGGGGCGGCAATCAGCCCCAGCATTTT
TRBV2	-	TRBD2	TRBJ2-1	CASNPEGTIPGGEQFF	TGTGCCAGCAATCCGGAAGGGACTATTCCGGGGGGTGAGCAGTTCTTC
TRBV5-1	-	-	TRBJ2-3	CASSDAPDSPQDTQYF	TGCGCCAGCAGCGATGCCCCGGACAGTCCCCAGGATACGCAGTATTTT
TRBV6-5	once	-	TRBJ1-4	CASSYRGGGGNEKLFF	TGTGCCAGCAGTTACCGGGGAGGGGGGGGCAACGAAAAACTGTTTTTT
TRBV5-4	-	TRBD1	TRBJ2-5	CASSVGTGLRQETQYF	TGTGCCAGCAGCGTCGGGACAGGGCTTCGCCAAGAGACCCAGTACTTC
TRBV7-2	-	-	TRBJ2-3	CASSLAGRAGASDDTQYF	TGTGCCAGCAGCCTAGCTGGGCGAGCTGGAGCTAGCGACGATACGCAGTATTTT
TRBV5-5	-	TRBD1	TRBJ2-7	CASSPRDRGHYEQYF	TGTGCCAGCAGCCCGAGGGACAGGGGGCACTACGAGCAGTACTTC